This is a list of T cell receptor beta chains from one sample in a study of T cell responses to AZD1222 COVID-19 vaccine. The protocol was immunoSEQ multiplex PCR, while the TCRdb copy is restricted to in-frame clones and leaves out a portion. The data show 200,000 or so clones, 85% to 95% seen once. This specimen consisted of peripheral blood, obtained on day 0 of AZD1222 vaccination. The receptors were sampled from an adult in good health. Each CDR3 is given with its conserved first and last residue. D genes are given only for firm matches. A clone size is listed for some rows: how often the clone was seen (once, few, many), or a class if it is expanded.

D,J,length,size,V,DNA,CDR3
TRBD1,TRBJ1-1,13,NA,TRBV6-5,TGTGCCAGCAGGCGGACAGGGAGCAGTGAAGCTTTCTTT,CASRRTGSSEAFF
TRBD2,TRBJ2-5,14,NA,TRBV7-9,TGTGCCAGCAGAGCCGGGAGGGGCGGGGAGACCCAGTACTTC,CASRAGRGGETQYF
NA,TRBJ2-5,18,once,TRBV5-4,TGTGCCAGCAGCTTGGATGGGTCTGCGGAGCCGGACCAAGAGACCCAGTACTTC,CASSLDGSAEPDQETQYF
NA,TRBJ1-3,14,NA,TRBV13,TGTGCCAGCAGCTTGGAAGGCTCTGGAAACACCATATATTTT,CASSLEGSGNTIYF
TRBD1,TRBJ1-5,14,once,TRBV6-5,TGTGCCAGCAGCCGAGGACAGGTCAATCAGCCCCAGCATTTT,CASSRGQVNQPQHF
NA,TRBJ2-2,14,NA,TRBV19,TGTGCCAGTGTCGACGGGGGAGGTACCGGGGAGCTGTTTTTT,CASVDGGGTGELFF
NA,TRBJ1-5,12,NA,TRBV27,TGTGCCAGCAGTTTACACGGTCAGCCCCAGCATTTT,CASSLHGQPQHF
NA,TRBJ1-2,14,NA,TRBV10-3,TGTGCCATCAGTGACTGGGGGTCGAATTATGGCTACACCTTC,CAISDWGSNYGYTF
NA,TRBJ1-5,18,once,TRBV21-1,TGTGCCAGCAGCCCCCCAAAGGGAGACAGGGGCCACCCTGGGCCCCAGCATTTT,CASSPPKGDRGHPGPQHF
NA,TRBJ2-7,14,NA,TRBV7-9,TGTGCCAGCAGCCCAGCCGCCACAGGGTACGAGCAGTACTTC,CASSPAATGYEQYF
TRBD1,TRBJ1-1,16,NA,TRBV5-1,TGCGCCAGCAGCGCCGGGGGCCGGACAGGGTCTACTGAAGCTTTCTTT,CASSAGGRTGSTEAFF
NA,TRBJ1-2,13,NA,TRBV6-2/TRBV6-3,TGTGCCAGCAGTAAAAGACCCCACTATGGCTACACCTTC,CASSKRPHYGYTF
NA,TRBJ1-4,13,NA,TRBV29-1,TGCAGCGCGCGACCGGGGTCTAATGAAAAACTGTTTTTT,CSARPGSNEKLFF
TRBD1,TRBJ2-3,16,NA,TRBV7-8,TGTGCCAGCGGTCTGGAAGGACAGGGCCGCACAGATACGCAGTATTTT,CASGLEGQGRTDTQYF
NA,TRBJ1-1,13,once,TRBV7-3,TGTGCCAGCAGCTCCACACCGAACACTGAAGCTTTCTTT,CASSSTPNTEAFF
NA,TRBJ2-2,13,NA,TRBV24-1,TGTGCCACCAGTCCCAGCCATACCGGGGAGCTGTTTTTT,CATSPSHTGELFF
NA,TRBJ1-1,13,NA,TRBV2,TGTGCCCACGGTTCCGGCAGGAACACTGAAGCTTTCTTT,CAHGSGRNTEAFF
NA,TRBJ1-3,13,NA,TRBV7-9,TGTGCCAGCAGCTGGAACTCTGGAAACACCATATATTTT,CASSWNSGNTIYF
TRBD2,TRBJ2-7,16,NA,TRBV9,TGTGCCAGCAGCGTAGAACTAGCGGGTTCCACCTACGAGCAGTACTTC,CASSVELAGSTYEQYF
TRBD1,TRBJ1-6,15,NA,TRBV7-9,TGTGCCAGCAGCTTACAGGGGGCGCCGGGTTCACCCCTCCACTTT,CASSLQGAPGSPLHF
NA,TRBJ1-1,15,NA,TRBV10-3,TGTGCCATCAGTGATCACAGGGCGGCGAACACTGAAGCTTTCTTT,CAISDHRAANTEAFF
NA,TRBJ2-3,12,NA,TRBV11-2,TGTGCCAGCAGCCCTGGCGGACAATTGGATTCTTTT,CASSPGGQLDSF
TRBD2,TRBJ2-7,13,NA,TRBV7-9,TGTGCCAGCAGTTTAGCGGGAGTAGACGAGCAGTACTTC,CASSLAGVDEQYF
NA,TRBJ1-5,17,NA,TRBV7-2,TGTGCCAGCAGCTTAGAAGGGGTGGTGGGGTTGGGACAGCCCCAGCATTTT,CASSLEGVVGLGQPQHF
NA,TRBJ1-2,14,NA,TRBV10-3,TGTGCCATCAGTGCTCTTACGGACGTCTATGGCTACACCTTC,CAISALTDVYGYTF
NA,TRBJ2-2,12,NA,TRBV14,TGTGCCAGCAGCCATAGCCCCGGGGAGCTGTTTTTT,CASSHSPGELFF